The 10 T cell receptor beta chains listed next were all sequenced from one sample in a study of follicular helper T cells after annual influenza vaccination. Produced via immunoSEQ multiplex PCR; TCRdb's table is partial and in-frame only. Here the sample spans 9,000 or so clones, 75% to 85% being singletons. As for time point: 2013-2014 season, 7 days after vaccination. Sample: CXCR5+ CD38- circulating T follicular helper cells from blood, taken 7 days after influenza vaccination. Subset given: circulating Tfh, non-naive CD4+CXCR5+PD-1+ (ICOS+CD38+ or ICOS-CD38-). The receptor set was obtained from an adult who received the influenza vaccine.

This clone has more than one count but fewer than ten. The rearrangement uses TRBV27 and TRBJ2-7; D perhaps matches TRBD2 (7 bases). The CDR3 has 15 amino acids. V was cut by 2 bases and J by 0 bases, with 11 bases left in between. The V gene's germline CDR1 is MNHEY and CDR2 SMNVEV (reference sequence). CDR3 amino acids: CASSLMAGASYEQYF. The CDR3 DNA is TGTGCCAGCAGTTTAATGGCGGGGGCCTCCTACGAGCAGTACTTC.

This clone was found a few times. V and J are TRBV5-1 and TRBJ2-7, with TRBD2 matching over 14 bases. V lost 2 bases to trimming and J lost 3 bases; unmatched junction nucleotides: 1. Germline V gives CDR1 SGHRS, CDR2 YFSETQ. The CDR3 spans 15 residues. CDR3 DNA sequence: TGCGCCAGCAGCTTAGGGACTAGCGGGAGCTACGAGCAGTACTTC. The encoded protein is CASSLGTSGSYEQYF.

This clone was seen only a few times. This sequence joins TRBV28 and TRBJ1-5; TRBD1 agrees at 9 bases. The V segment lost 5 bases and the J segment 7 bases; nucleotides outside the gene matches: 9. The germline V gene encodes CDR1 MDHEN and CDR2 SYDVKM. This CDR3 has 15 amino acids. CDR3 sequence: CASSTPGQGYQPQHF. CDR3 nucleotides: TGTGCCAGCAGTACACCGGGACAGGGATACCAGCCCCAGCATTTT. Full variable domain (rest looked up from reference TRBV28 and TRBJ1-5): DVKVTQSSRYLVKRTGEKVFLECVQDMDHENMFWYRQDPGLGLRLIYFSYDVKMKEKGDIPEGYSVSREKKERFSLILESASTNQTSMYLCASSTPGQGYQPQHFGDGTRLSIL.

This chain uses TRBV14 with TRBJ2-5, with D perhaps matching TRBD2 (6 bases). The V end lost 4 bases, the J end lost 9 bases, and 27 bases lay between the germline ends. Germline CDR1 and CDR2: SGHDN and FVKESK. The CDR3 length is 17 residues. CDR3 sequence (DNA): TGTGCCAGCAGCCCCAACCTCGGGGCTAGCGTGGCTAGGTCCCAGTACTTC. Its protein is CASSPNLGASVARSQYF. The full variable domain, rest sourced from reference TRBV14 and TRBJ2-5, is EAGVTQFPSHSVIEKGQTVTLRCDPISGHDNLYWYRRVMGKEIKFLLHFVKESKQDESGMPNNRFLAERTGGTYSTLKVQPAELEDSGVYFCASSPNLGASVARSQYFGPGTRLLVL.

The rearrangement links TRBV7-8 to TRBJ1-1, with 8 bases fitting TRBD1. Per germline, CDR1 SGHVS and CDR2 FQNEAQ. Germline trimming cut 5 bases from V and 1 base from J; bases unmatched to any gene: 12. This CDR3 has 17 amino acids. The CDR3 sequence is CASSGRDRGGWNTEAFF. The CDR3 DNA reads TGTGCCAGCAGCGGGAGAGACAGGGGCGGATGGAACACTGAAGCTTTCTTT.

The chain is built from TRBV9 and TRBJ2-6; D may be TRBD1 (5 bases). Germline loops: CDR1 SGDLS, CDR2 YYNGEE. V lost 0 bases and J lost 2, with 9 bases in between. The length of the CDR3 is 16 residues. The CDR3 DNA sequence: TGTGCCAGCAGCGTAGTGTTAGGGGCTGGGGCCAACGTCCTGACTTTC. Its translation: CASSVVLGAGANVLTF. The variable domain in full, with the rest retrieved from reference TRBV9 and TRBJ2-6, is DSGVTQTPKHLITATGQRVTLRCSPRSGDLSVYWYQQSLDQGLQFLIQYYNGEERAKGNILERFSAQQFPDLHSELNLSSLELGDSALYFCASSVVLGAGANVLTFGAGSRLTVL.

CDR3 nucleotides: TGTGCCAGCAGCTTTCCCAAGGGGACTAGGGTGGGGGATGAGCAGTTCTTC. This translates into CASSFPKGTRVGDEQFF. The chain employs TRBV7-9 and TRBJ2-1, with 8 bases that match TRBD2. Germline V CDR1 and CDR2: SEHNR, FQNEAQ (reference sequence). After removal of 3 bases from V and 8 bases from J, the junction contained 15 bases not matched to a gene. The CDR3 is 17 amino acids.

The chain combines TRBV7-3 with TRBJ1-1; D is undetermined. The CDR3 is 14 residues long. The germline V gene encodes CDR1 SGHTA and CDR2 FQGTGA. V was shortened by 6 bases and J by 3 bases, with 14 bases between the two germline ends. The CDR3 region has the DNA TGTGCCAGCAGGTTGCACGGACGGGACACTGAAGCTTTCTTT. Protein product: CASRLHGRDTEAFF.

The V gene is TRBV4-3, the J gene TRBJ2-7; TRBD1 matches at 8 bases. J gave up 3 bases and V 1 base, and 8 bases lay outside the gene matches. CDR3 length: 16 residues. Germline-derived CDR1 and CDR2 are LGHNA and YSLEER. CDR3 amino acids: CASSQAGQGAHYEQYF. CDR3 sequence (DNA): TGCGCCAGCAGCCAAGCCGGACAGGGAGCCCACTACGAGCAGTACTTC.

The J gene is TRBJ2-2, the V gene TRBV27, with D possibly matching TRBD1 (6 bases). The V gene's germline CDR1 is MNHEY and CDR2 SMNVEV (reference sequence). Trimming removed 6 bases from V and 1 base from J, with 12 bases in between. The length of the CDR3 is 15 residues. The CDR3 loop reads CASRPQGRNTGELFF. The CDR3 DNA reads as TGTGCCAGCAGACCACAGGGAAGGAACACCGGGGAGCTGTTTTTT.